This passage covers 18 T cell receptor beta chains from one sample sequenced in a study of blood T cells in healthy people across ages. The authors ran a second PCR of about 6 to 11 cycles using a sample-barcoded 5' primer and a J-beta primer mix. MiXCR, applied by TCRdb to the 5' RACE reads, yields one record per CDR3 protein. The sample shows more than 1,400,000 distinct CDR3 sequences, around 39% of them seen only once. What was sequenced was blood. These receptors originate from a woman aged 18-29 years in good health.

This sequence joins TRBV15 and TRBJ1-5; D remains unclear. Trimming left V 0 bases short and J 2 bases short, with 5 bases between. Germline V gene sequence: CDR1 LNHNV, CDR2 YYDKDF (reference sequence). The CDR3 totals 14 residues. CDR3: CATSRDVGNQPQHF. The CDR3 DNA sequence: TGTGCCACCAGCAGAGATGTGGGCAATCAGCCCCAGCATTTT.

This chain connects TRBV6-1 to TRBJ2-5; 8 bases fit TRBD1. The tail of the sequence fits TRBJ2-7 better, so the J call may be wrong. The CDR3 runs 13 residues. In germline, CDR1 is MNHNS, CDR2 SASEGT. The CDR3 spells CASSFLQGDEQYF. The CDR3 DNA reads as TGTGCCAGCAGTTTCCTACAGGGGGACGAGCAGTACTTC.

This clonotype came up a few times. This sequence joins TRBV29-1 and TRBJ2-1; TRBD2 aligns across 9 bases. CDR3 size: 14 residues. Germline values: CDR1 SQVTM, CDR2 ANQGSEA. Trimming took 1 base from V and 4 from J; bases not matched to a gene: 2. CDR3 amino acids: CSVEGGRGYNEQFF. For the CDR3, the DNA is TGCAGCGTTGAAGGCGGGAGGGGTTACAATGAGCAGTTCTTC.

Ten or more counts support this clonotype. The J gene is TRBJ2-5, the V gene TRBV11-2; 8 bases agree with TRBD2. The CDR3 extends over 14 amino acids. The V and J ends lost 1 base and 4 bases, in that order; junction bases with no gene match: 2. Germline V gene sequence: CDR1 SGHAT, CDR2 FQNNGV. The CDR3 DNA reads as TGTGCCAGCAGCTTAGCGGGGGGGCGAGAGACCCAGTACTTC. As protein: CASSLAGGRETQYF.

J is TRBJ2-5 and V is TRBV2; either TRBD1 or TRBD2 may fit D (5 bases each). The J call may be in error: the DNA end matches TRBJ2-7 better. This CDR3 has 13 residues. CDR1 SNHLY and CDR2 FYNNEI come from the germline V gene. The CDR3 here is CASSRRPGAEQYF. The CDR3 DNA reads as TGTGCCAGCAGTCGACGACCCGGGGCCGAGCAGTACTTC.

This rearrangement joins TRBV20-1 to TRBJ2-3, with 10 bases lining up with TRBD2. CDR3 length equals 16 residues. V gave up 5 bases and J gave up 12 bases; unmatched junction bases: 20. Germline V gene data show CDR1 as DFQATT and CDR2 as SNEGSKA (reference sequence). This CDR3 is CSAVASGSGAKNIQYF. Written as DNA, the CDR3 is TGCAGTGCTGTGGCTAGCGGGAGCGGAGCCAAAAACATTCAGTATTTT.

V is TRBV9 and J is TRBJ1-6; D uncertain. The CDR3 extends over 17 amino acids. Between the trimmed V and J ends, which lost 3 bases and 0 bases, there was a span of 13 bases. Germline assignment: CDR1 SGDLS and CDR2 YYNGEE. The CDR3 DNA reads TGTGCCAGCAGCGAAACAGCTACCCGCTCCTATAATTCACCCCTCCACTTT. Translating it yields CASSETATRSYNSPLHF.

The chain recombines TRBV7-2 with TRBJ2-3; D is unresolved. From germline, CDR1 is SGHTA and CDR2 FQGNSA. The CDR3 is made up of 12 amino acids. V was pared by 4 bases and J by 4 bases, with 6 bases between. Written as DNA, the CDR3 is TGTGCCAGCAGCTGGAGTGCAGATACGCAGTATTTT. Protein: CASSWSADTQYF.

V usage is TRBV7-2 and J usage is TRBJ1-2, with 7 bases identical to TRBD1. The V segment lost 3 bases and the J segment 5 bases; nucleotides outside the gene matches: 6. There are 14 residues in the CDR3. Germline CDR1 reads SGHTA; CDR2 reads FQGNSA. The CDR3 sequence is CASSFASTGYGYTF. For the CDR3, the DNA is TGTGCCAGCAGCTTCGCCTCGACAGGGTATGGCTACACCTTC. The full variable domain, with the rest looked up from reference TRBV7-2 and TRBJ1-2, is GAGVSQSPSNKVTEKGKDVELRCDPISGHTALYWYRQSLGQGLEFLIYFQGNSAPDKSGLPSDRFSAERTGGSVSTLTIQRTQQEDSAVYLCASSFASTGYGYTFGSGTRLTVV.

The rearrangement joins TRBV27 to TRBJ2-1; D gene ambiguous. The ends were cut back, 2 bases at V and 3 bases at J, with 11 bases in the middle. Germline V gives CDR1 MNHEY, CDR2 SMNVEV (reference sequence). CDR3 length: 15 residues. CDR3 sequence (DNA): TGTGCCAGCAGTTTAAATGATCCCTTCTACAATGAGCAGTTCTTC. Translating it yields CASSLNDPFYNEQFF.

This chain uses TRBV18 with TRBJ2-7; 9 nucleotides agree with TRBD2. The J segment lost 3 bases and the V segment lost 5 bases, leaving 17 bases of the junction unmatched. The CDR3 is made up of 18 amino acids. Germline CDR1 and CDR2: KGHSH and LQKENI. The CDR3 region has the DNA TGTGCCAGCTCATCGCCTTCGCAAGTGCGGGAGGGCCGCTACGAGCAGTACTTC. As protein: CASSSPSQVREGRYEQYF.

The sample holds a few counts of this clonotype. The chain recombines TRBV10-3 with TRBJ2-5, with D uncertain. The V end was cut by 6 bases, the J end by 2 bases, with 10 bases between. Germline V gene sequence: CDR1 ENHRY, CDR2 SYGVKD. This CDR3 has 13 amino acids. The CDR3: CAISELGQETQYF. CDR3 bases: TGTGCCATCAGCGAGCTTGGGCAAGAGACCCAGTACTTC.

The CDR3 DNA follows: TGTGCCAGCAGTTTTTCCGCCGGGACGTGGCCCCAGCATTTT. Its translation: CASSFSAGTWPQHF. The rearrangement joins TRBV12-3 or TRBV12-4 to TRBJ1-5; the D gene is possibly TRBD1 (5 bases). V shed 3 bases and J shed 9 bases, with 15 bases lying between them. The CDR3 is made up of 14 amino acids.

The rearrangement joins TRBV19 to TRBJ2-5, with D perhaps TRBD1 (7 bases). This CDR3 has 14 amino acids. Looked up from germline, CDR1 is LNHDA and CDR2 is SQIVND (reference sequence). Between the trimmed V and J ends, which lost 8 bases and 2 bases, there was a span of 15 bases. CDR3 in DNA: TGTGCCAGTGGGCGGGACAGTGCTCAAGAGACCCAGTACTTC. Translation gives CASGRDSAQETQYF.

This chain connects TRBV4-1 to TRBJ2-7; 9 bases match TRBD2. CDR1 and CDR2 (germline): MGHRA, YSYEKL. The CDR3 covers 17 residues. Unmatched junction bases numbered 9, after V lost 0 bases and J lost 3 bases. CDR3 nucleotide sequence: TGCGCCAGCAGCCAAGAAAAACTAGCGGGCCCGATCTACGAGCAGTACTTC. It is translated as CASSQEKLAGPIYEQYF.

The sample holds a few counts of this clonotype. The chain joins TRBV9 to TRBJ2-3; TRBD2 is a possible D gene (6 bases). Trimming left V 3 bases short and J 5 bases short, with 19 bases between. The CDR3 contains 16 residues. Looked up from germline, CDR1 is SGDLS and CDR2 is YYNGEE. CDR3 in amino acids: CASSDFGGSVRDTQYF. Here the CDR3 DNA reads TGTGCCAGCAGCGACTTTGGGGGGTCAGTCAGAGATACGCAGTATTTT.

The genes are TRBV12-3 or TRBV12-4 and TRBJ1-2; D gene uncertain. CDR3 length: 14 amino acids. Between the trimmed V and J ends, which lost 7 bases and 2 bases, there was a span of 14 bases. The CDR3: CASIAPGRNYGYTF. Written as DNA, the CDR3 is TGTGCCAGCATCGCCCCAGGCAGAAACTATGGCTACACCTTC.

CDR3 protein: CASSHRGGAAYNEQYF. The CDR3 nucleotides are TGTGCCAGCAGCCATAGAGGGGGGGCGGCCTACAATGAGCAGTACTTC. This chain links TRBV3-1 with TRBJ2-7; the D gene is possibly TRBD2 (7 bases). V was trimmed by 3 bases and J by 7 bases, leaving 22 bases between them. The CDR3 spans 16 residues. CDR1 LGHDT and CDR2 YNNKEL come from the germline V gene (reference sequence).